This T cell receptor (beta chain) comes out of a study of cytomegalovirus exposure and HLA in healthy donors. The PCR contained 60 Vbeta and 13 Jbeta primers. Assay: immunoSEQ multiplex PCR; the TCRdb copy retains only in-frame clones and omits some. The sample shows roughly 130,000 clones, 65% to 75% of them seen only once. This clone appeared a single time. One end of the junction varies from germline; a read error may be responsible. The CDR3 is made up of 14 amino acids. CDR1 SEHNR and CDR2 FQNEAQ come from the germline V gene (reference sequence). The J gene is TRBJ1-1, the V gene TRBV7-9; TRBD1 aligns across 7 bases. The origin of this receptor is a man in his forties or fifties in good health and CMV-seropositive. Sequencing was done on a sample of PBMCs. For the CDR3, the DNA is TGTTCCAGCAGCTCAGCAGGGGGTAGGCCTGAAGCTTTCTTT. Protein: CSSSSAGGRPEAFF. Combining the CDR3 with reference TRBV7-9 and TRBJ1-1 gives the whole variable domain DTGVSQNPRHKITKRGQNVTFRCDPISEHNRLYWYRQTLGQGPEFLTYFQNEAQLEKSRLLSDRFSAERPKGSFSTLEIQRTEQGDSAMYLCSSSSAGGRPEAFFGQGTRLTVV.